This T cell receptor (beta chain) was recovered during a study of blood T cell repertoires in COVID-19. This clone was picked up a small number of times. Germline V lookup: CDR1 SGHTA, CDR2 FQGNSA. Trimming removed 1 base from V and 4 bases from J, with 7 bases in between. This CDR3 is 14 amino acids long. Only in-frame clones appear in the TCRdb table, and some are missing; sequencing was by immunoSEQ multiplex PCR. The sample includes more than 65,000 clones, about four fifths of them seen just once. Sequenced input: peripheral blood. The clonotype comes from a woman aged 60-75 years with acute or convalescent COVID-19. This chain uses TRBV7-2 with TRBJ2-2; the D is unclear. The CDR3 sequence: CASSLVVSTGELFF. CDR3 nucleotides: TGTGCCAGCAGCTTAGTTGTCTCCACCGGGGAGCTGTTTTTT.